This T cell receptor beta chain was identified in a study of radiation and T cells in renal cell carcinoma. With regard to this clone: Its antigen remains unknown.

Study conclusions and caveats: Baseline intratumoral clonotype presence is unknown without pretreatment biopsies. Top tumor clonotypes rose in blood 2 weeks post-radiation, then contracted.

Described time point: blood 4 weeks post-SBRT, at nephrectomy. The treatment: 15 Gy SBRT to primary tumor, nephrectomy 4 weeks later. Clear cell pathology was present in this patient's renal cell carcinoma. Here immunoSEQ multiplex PCR was the method, and the copy in TCRdb shows in-frame clones only, minus some. The table shows about 43,000 clones, with around four fifths occurring only once. This CDR3 spans 14 amino acids. Looked up from germline, CDR1 is GTSNPN and CDR2 is SVGIG (reference sequence). V shed 4 bases and J shed 2 bases, with 15 bases lying between them. This rearrangement joins TRBV30 to TRBJ2-7; tentative D call: TRBD1 (5 bases). The sequence came from a woman aged 65 to 85 with renal cell carcinoma. The sample was blood, taken from a patient whose treatment included radiotherapy and nephrectomy. The CDR3 DNA reads as TGTGCCTGGATGGGCAGGGCTCTTCCCTACGAGCAGTACTTC. Protein product: CAWMGRALPYEQYF.